The clone carrying this TCR beta chain was observed a handful of times. Its antigen is not identified. Losses at the gene ends were 7 bases for V and 4 bases for J; bases not matched to a gene: 9. The CDR3 totals 14 residues. This record comes from a study of blood T cells in healthy people across ages. Study outcomes and limitations: The unknown donor CMV status may have confounded expanded clonotype changes. The diversity estimates, figures obtained from one million T cells, were considered underestimates.

Through a sample-barcoded 5' primer and a J-beta primer mix, a second PCR was run for roughly 6 to 12 cycles. Sequencing recovered at least 3 million CDR3-containing paired-end reads from each sample. TCRdb analysed the 5' RACE reads with MiXCR anew, one entry per CDR3 protein. The table has 800,000 or so distinct CDR3 sequences, 20% to 25% seen once. These data were also filed under a second study, of T cells of mothers and their children. Per that study: For each mother, over 10 million TCR beta CDR3 reads were obtained, and for each child, about 3 million.

V is TRBV12-3 or TRBV12-4 and J is TRBJ1-1, with 7 bases matching TRBD1. Sequencing input: blood. The receptor comes from a boy between 10 and 17 years old in good health. The CDR3 DNA reads as TGTGCCAGCACCCTAGCGACAGGGATCACTGAAGCTTTCTTT. It specifies CASTLATGITEAFF.